The rows below give T cell receptor beta chains drawn from one sample of a study of T-cell reconstitution after alpha-beta-depleted transplantation in children. Each CDR3 protein is one row after TCRdb ran MiXCR on the PCR reads. The sample holds 350,000 to 400,000 distinct CDR3 sequences, roughly 20% seen once. The sample here was PBMCs from the stem cell graft donor, taken from the stem cell graft. The receptors stem from a human donor who donated a stem cell graft to a child with acute myeloid leukemia. Both conserved end residues are part of each CDR3. The order of the fields is V gene, J gene, CDR3 protein.

v_gene: TRBV12-3/TRBV12-4
j_gene: TRBJ2-1
CDR3aa: CASSPRVGEQFF

v_gene: TRBV20-1
j_gene: TRBJ2-3
CDR3aa: CSARGYGGRTDTQYF

v_gene: TRBV29-1
j_gene: TRBJ1-2
CDR3aa: CSVAGVTGFSGYTF

v_gene: TRBV20-1
j_gene: TRBJ2-5
CDR3aa: CSATSLGLAGETQYF

v_gene: TRBV7-2
j_gene: TRBJ1-5
CDR3aa: CASSLVGGQPQHF

v_gene: TRBV15
j_gene: TRBJ2-3
CDR3aa: CATSREFSGGGTADTQYF

v_gene: TRBV12-3/TRBV12-4
j_gene: TRBJ2-5
CDR3aa: CASMRRETQYF

v_gene: TRBV5-1
j_gene: TRBJ2-6
CDR3aa: CASSFSGANVLTF

v_gene: TRBV7-2
j_gene: TRBJ2-1
CDR3aa: CASSLAGGLDEQFF

v_gene: TRBV11-1
j_gene: TRBJ2-1
CDR3aa: CASSLSSIEATGPYNEQFF

v_gene: TRBV12-3/TRBV12-4
j_gene: TRBJ1-1
CDR3aa: CASSFPQGTNTEAFF

v_gene: TRBV6-5
j_gene: TRBJ1-1
CDR3aa: CASSGGYTEAFF

v_gene: TRBV4-1
j_gene: TRBJ2-5
CDR3aa: CATRGAETQYF

v_gene: TRBV7-6
j_gene: TRBJ2-1
CDR3aa: CASSEATGNNEQFF

v_gene: TRBV12-3/TRBV12-4
j_gene: TRBJ1-1
CDR3aa: CASSPGDKDPMNTEAFF

v_gene: TRBV9
j_gene: TRBJ2-3
CDR3aa: CASTRDRPSTDTQYF

v_gene: TRBV4-3
j_gene: TRBJ2-7
CDR3aa: CASSQHPGRIYEQYF

v_gene: TRBV12-3/TRBV12-4
j_gene: TRBJ2-7
CDR3aa: CASGQGPEQYF

v_gene: TRBV27
j_gene: TRBJ2-1
CDR3aa: CASTSGGPYNEQFF

v_gene: TRBV29-1
j_gene: TRBJ2-3
CDR3aa: CSVAPGSSTDTQYF

v_gene: TRBV12-3/TRBV12-4
j_gene: TRBJ2-7
CDR3aa: CASRYSGGDEQYF

v_gene: TRBV20-1
j_gene: TRBJ2-3
CDR3aa: CSAQTLRGAGDTDTQYF

v_gene: TRBV24-1
j_gene: TRBJ2-1
CDR3aa: CATSEGILDNEQFF

v_gene: TRBV12-3/TRBV12-4
j_gene: TRBJ2-1
CDR3aa: CASSMGTSGKQFF

v_gene: TRBV6-5
j_gene: TRBJ2-7
CDR3aa: CASSFSGTGETYEQYF

v_gene: TRBV4-3
j_gene: TRBJ2-3
CDR3aa: CASSQVSSGVTDTQYF

v_gene: TRBV5-1
j_gene: TRBJ2-3
CDR3aa: CASSLETTTDTQYF

v_gene: TRBV29-1
j_gene: TRBJ2-2
CDR3aa: CSVAPGTPTGELFF

v_gene: TRBV29-1
j_gene: TRBJ2-5
CDR3aa: CSAGRETDRETQYF

v_gene: TRBV28
j_gene: TRBJ2-7
CDR3aa: CASSRDRVGSYEQYF

v_gene: TRBV20-1
j_gene: TRBJ2-7
CDR3aa: CSAREVSGYEQYF

v_gene: TRBV29-1
j_gene: TRBJ2-3
CDR3aa: CSVEVVSTDTQYF

v_gene: TRBV20-1
j_gene: TRBJ2-7
CDR3aa: CSARPTIGDGAYEQYF

v_gene: TRBV12-3/TRBV12-4
j_gene: TRBJ1-1
CDR3aa: CASSLVRGQGEAFF

v_gene: TRBV10-2
j_gene: TRBJ2-5
CDR3aa: CASRVGGNLETQYF

v_gene: TRBV29-1
j_gene: TRBJ2-7
CDR3aa: CSVSRGVYEQYF

v_gene: TRBV10-3
j_gene: TRBJ2-3
CDR3aa: CAIRGLAGDTQYF